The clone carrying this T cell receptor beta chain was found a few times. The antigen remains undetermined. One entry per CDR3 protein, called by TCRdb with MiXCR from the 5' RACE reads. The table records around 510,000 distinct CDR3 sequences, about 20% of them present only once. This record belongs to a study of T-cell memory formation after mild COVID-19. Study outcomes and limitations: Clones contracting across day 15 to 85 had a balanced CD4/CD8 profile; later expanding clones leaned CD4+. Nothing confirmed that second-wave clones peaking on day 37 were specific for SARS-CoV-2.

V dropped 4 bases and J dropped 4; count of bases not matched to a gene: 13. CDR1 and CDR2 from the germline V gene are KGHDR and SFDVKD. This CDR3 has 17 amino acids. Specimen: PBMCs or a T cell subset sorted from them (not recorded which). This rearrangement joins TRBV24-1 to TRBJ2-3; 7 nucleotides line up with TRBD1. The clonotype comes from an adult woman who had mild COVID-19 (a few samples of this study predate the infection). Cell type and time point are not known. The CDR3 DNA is TGTGCCACCAGTGACCCCCGGGACAGAGCGAGGGCAGATACGCAGTATTTT. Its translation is CATSDPRDRARADTQYF.